These 10 T cell receptor beta chains were all obtained from the same sample, sequenced in a study of blood T cell repertoires in COVID-19. Produced via immunoSEQ multiplex PCR; TCRdb's table is partial and in-frame only. The table shows around 130,000 clones, with 88% occurring only once. The sequencing input was peripheral blood. Source of these receptors: a man in his 70s with active COVID-19.

This sequence joins TRBV7-3 and TRBJ2-2, with D unclear. Between the trimmed V and J ends, which lost 5 bases and 6 bases, there was a span of 13 bases. Germline V lookup: CDR1 SGHTA, CDR2 FQGTGA. The CDR3 runs to 14 residues. The CDR3 loop is CASSRAQSAGELFF. In DNA, the CDR3 is TGTGCCAGCAGCCGCGCTCAGAGCGCCGGGGAGCTGTTTTTT.

CDR3: CASSQGLALASYEQYF. CDR3 DNA: TGCGCCAGCAGCCAAGGGCTAGCTCTGGCCTCCTACGAGCAGTACTTC. The chain recombines TRBV4-1 with TRBJ2-7, with TRBD2 as a possible D gene (5 bases). Trimming took off 1 base at V and 0 bases at J, with 13 bases between the two ends. There are 16 residues in the CDR3. The germline V gene has CDR1 MGHRA and CDR2 YSYEKL.

The chain joins TRBV5-4 to TRBJ1-2; 9 bases map to TRBD1. Germline trimming cut 2 bases from V and 8 bases from J; bases unmatched to any gene: 4. The germline V gene encodes CDR1 SGHNT and CDR2 YYREEE (reference sequence). This CDR3 spans 13 amino acids. CDR3 in amino acids: CASSLQGAEGYTF. In DNA form, the CDR3 reads TGTGCCAGCAGCTTACAGGGGGCGGAGGGCTACACCTTC.

This chain uses TRBV15 with TRBJ2-5, with D tentatively TRBD1 (5 bases). V was trimmed by 0 bases and J by 6 bases, leaving 14 bases between them. The CDR3 is made up of 15 amino acids. Germline V gene sequence: CDR1 LNHNV, CDR2 YYDKDF (reference sequence). This chain's CDR3 is CATSRDGAIQKTQYF. CDR3 DNA: TGTGCCACCAGCAGAGATGGGGCGATCCAGAAGACCCAGTACTTC.

CDR3 nucleotides: TGTGCCAGCAGCTTGGGGACTAGCGCTGAGAACGAGCAGTACTTC. It translates to CASSLGTSAENEQYF. The V call is TRBV5-4, the J call TRBJ2-7, with 9 bases identical to TRBD2. J was trimmed by 5 bases and V by 0 bases; bases with no gene match: 6. The CDR3 is 15 residues long. The germline CDR1 and CDR2 sequences are SGHNT and YYREEE (reference sequence).

This chain links TRBV30 with TRBJ2-7, with TRBD2 matching 7 bases. This CDR3 contains 15 residues. Germline V CDR1 and CDR2: GTSNPN, SVGIG (reference sequence). V shed 4 bases, J shed 3 bases, and the junction held 12 bases outside the gene matches. CDR3 protein: CAWNKGLAVSYEQYF. In DNA, the CDR3 is TGTGCCTGGAACAAAGGGCTAGCGGTGAGCTACGAGCAGTACTTC. The variable domain in full, completed from reference TRBV30 and TRBJ2-7, reads SQTIHQWPATLVQPVGSPLSLECTVEGTSNPNLYWYRQAAGRGLQLLFYSVGIGQISSEVPQNLSASRPQDRQFILSSKKLLLSDSGFYLCAWNKGLAVSYEQYFGPGTRLTVT.

The V and J genes are TRBV6-5 and TRBJ1-6; 8 bases agree with TRBD1. The CDR3 extends over 15 amino acids. CDR1 is MNHEY and CDR2 is SVGAGI in the germline V gene. The V gene end was trimmed by 10 bases and the J gene end by 9 bases; junction bases not matched to a gene: 14. The CDR3 coding sequence is TGTGCCACCAGGGGGCGCTTGGATCCGACTTCACCCCTCCACTTT. Translation gives CATRGRLDPTSPLHF.

V is TRBV10-3 and J is TRBJ2-7; 13 bases map to TRBD2. V lost 8 bases and J lost 7; bases outside the gene matches: 5. Germline V gives CDR1 ENHRY, CDR2 SYGVKD. The CDR3 spans 13 residues. The DNA of the CDR3 is TGTGCCATCCAACCGGGACTAGCGGGGGAGCAGTACTTC. It translates to CAIQPGLAGEQYF.

The chain carries TRBV3-1 (or the pseudogene TRBV3-2) and TRBJ1-2, with D possibly matching TRBD1 (5 bases). The CDR3 sequence is 17 residues long. The V gene lost 4 bases and the J gene lost 0 bases, with 18 bases spanning the gap. Germline CDR1 and CDR2: LGHDT and YNNKEL (reference sequence). In DNA form, the CDR3 reads TGTGCCAGCAGCCCAGTGGGGGGGATCGGGGCTAACTATGGCTACACCTTC. This translates into CASSPVGGIGANYGYTF.

The rearrangement joins TRBV6-1 to TRBJ1-1; no definite D call. Germline V CDR1 and CDR2: MNHNS, SASEGT. The V end lost 0 bases, the J end lost 1 base, and 12 bases lay between the germline ends. The CDR3 totals 16 residues. Written as DNA, the CDR3 is TGTGCCAGCAGTGAAGCGCATGGCAGTAAGAACACTGAAGCTTTCTTT. Amino acid sequence: CASSEAHGSKNTEAFF.